The T cell receptor (beta chain) described here comes from a study of cytomegalovirus exposure and HLA in healthy donors. It was with 60 Vbeta and 13 Jbeta primers that the PCR ran. Method: immunoSEQ multiplex PCR; TCRdb's copy keeps in-frame clones and lacks some. In the table there are 95,000 to 150,000 clones, approximately 72% of which are singletons. Worth noting for this clone: Antigen specificity is unknown.

Trimming removed 5 bases at V and 6 bases at J, with 8 bases between. CDR1 and CDR2 (germline): SEHNR, FQNEAQ (reference sequence). The CDR3 extends over 12 amino acids. Broader study findings: Versus the roughly 690-donor mean, an Asian-associated ancestry cluster reportedly showed fewer N-insertions in a later analysis. The dataset shows that most TCR sequences were rare, while some public TCRs occurred in many donors.

Sequences were obtained from PBMCs. This chain links TRBV7-9 with TRBJ2-1; D uncertain. The TCR was taken from a man younger than 35 in good health and CMV-seronegative. The CDR3 reads CASSPQSNEQFF. DNA of the CDR3: TGTGCCAGCAGCCCACAAAGCAATGAGCAGTTCTTC.